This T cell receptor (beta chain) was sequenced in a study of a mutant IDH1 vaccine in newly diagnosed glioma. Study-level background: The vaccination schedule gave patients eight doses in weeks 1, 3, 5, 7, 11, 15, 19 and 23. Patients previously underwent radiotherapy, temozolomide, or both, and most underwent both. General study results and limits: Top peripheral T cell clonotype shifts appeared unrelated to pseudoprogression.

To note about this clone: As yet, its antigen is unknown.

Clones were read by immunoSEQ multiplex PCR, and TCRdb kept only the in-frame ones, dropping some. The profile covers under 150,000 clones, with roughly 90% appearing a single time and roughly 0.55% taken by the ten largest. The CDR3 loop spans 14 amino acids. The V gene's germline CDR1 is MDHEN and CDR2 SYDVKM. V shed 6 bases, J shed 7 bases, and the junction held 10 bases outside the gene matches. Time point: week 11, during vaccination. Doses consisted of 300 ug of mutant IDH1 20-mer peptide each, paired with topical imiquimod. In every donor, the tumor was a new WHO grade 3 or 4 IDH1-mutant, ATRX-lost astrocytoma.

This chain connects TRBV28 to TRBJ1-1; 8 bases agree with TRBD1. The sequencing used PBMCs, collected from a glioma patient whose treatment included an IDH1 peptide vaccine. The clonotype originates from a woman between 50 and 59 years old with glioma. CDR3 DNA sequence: TGTGCCAGCAGCTTCGACAGGGGAAGGTATGAAGCTTTCTTT. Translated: CASSFDRGRYEAFF.